The 4 T cell receptor beta chains below come from one sample, sequenced in a study of cytomegalovirus exposure and HLA in healthy donors. The PCR had 60 Vbeta and 13 Jbeta primers. Some clones are missing from TCRdb's copy, which holds only in-frame ones; the method was immunoSEQ multiplex PCR. The sample holds hundreds of thousands of clones, less than 85% seen once. Sample: PBMCs. These receptors came from a man aged 18 to 30 in good health and CMV-seronegative.

J is TRBJ2-1 and V is TRBV6-4, with 8 bases identical to TRBD2. Germline CDR1 MRHNA, CDR2 SNTAGT. The CDR3 has 19 amino acids. Trimming cost V 0 bases and J 7 bases; bases outside gene matches: 17. This chain's CDR3 is CASSDSWAYGAGEGNEQFF. The CDR3 DNA is TGTGCCAGCAGTGACTCGTGGGCCTACGGAGCGGGAGAGGGGAATGAGCAGTTCTTC.

CDR3 sequence: CASSETSGITTSTDTQYF. The CDR3 DNA reads TGTGCCAGCAGCGAGACTAGCGGGATAACCACGAGCACAGATACGCAGTATTTT. The chain recombines TRBV7-6 with TRBJ2-3; TRBD2 matches 11 bases. The J segment lost 0 bases and the V segment lost 5 bases, leaving 10 bases of the junction unmatched. The CDR3 runs to 18 residues. Germline assignment: CDR1 SGHVS and CDR2 FNYEAQ.

The CDR3 DNA sequence: TGTGCCTGGAGTGTACCAGGGGGGCTAAAGGAAAAACTGTTTTTT. It encodes CAWSVPGGLKEKLFF. The rearrangement joins TRBV30 to TRBJ1-4; 7 bases fit TRBD1. This CDR3 region has 15 residues. Germline CDR1 reads GTSNPN; CDR2 reads SVGIG (reference sequence). V was pared by 0 bases and J by 8 bases, with 9 bases of the junction left unmatched.

The V call is TRBV18, the J call TRBJ1-2, with D hard to call. The CDR3 is 13 amino acids. Trimming took 3 bases from V and 8 from J, leaving 13 bases between them. CDR1 is KGHSH, CDR2 LQKENI, per germline. DNA of the CDR3: TGTGCCAGCTCACCGGGAGAAGAATTCGGCTACACCTTC. It translates to CASSPGEEFGYTF. The entire variable domain, with the rest obtained from reference TRBV18 and TRBJ1-2, is as follows: NAGVMQNPRHLVRRRGQEARLRCSPMKGHSHVYWYRQLPEEGLKFMVYLQKENIIDESGMPKERFSAEFPKEGPSILRIQQVVRGDSAAYFCASSPGEEFGYTFGSGTRLTVV.